The TCR beta chain under discussion was sequenced for a study of cytomegalovirus exposure and HLA in healthy donors. Vbeta (60) and Jbeta (13) primers were used in the PCR. Some clones are missing from TCRdb's copy, which holds only in-frame ones; the method was immunoSEQ multiplex PCR. This sample has more than 95,000 clones; around 64% occur once, and the top ten carry 3% to 3.5%. The germline gives CDR1 MDHEN, CDR2 SYDVKM. This CDR3 has 12 amino acids. V shed 7 bases and J shed 7 bases, with 11 bases lying between them. The clonotype was recovered from a man aged 55 to 70 in good health and CMV-seronegative. The chain has TRBV28 and TRBJ2-1, with D perhaps matching TRBD1 (6 bases). The source material was PBMCs. The DNA of the CDR3 is TGTGCCAGCATGGTCCAGGGGAATGAGCAGTTCTTC. Residues: CASMVQGNEQFF.